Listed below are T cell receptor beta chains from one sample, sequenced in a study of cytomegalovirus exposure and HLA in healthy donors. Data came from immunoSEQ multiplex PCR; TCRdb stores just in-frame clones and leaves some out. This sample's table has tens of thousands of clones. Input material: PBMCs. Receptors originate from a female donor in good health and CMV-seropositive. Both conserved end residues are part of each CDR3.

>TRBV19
CASTDDRGSYNEQFF
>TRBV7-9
CASSLDRPPYEQYF
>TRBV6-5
CASSHDSTMNTEAFF
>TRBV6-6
CASSYRDNSNTEAFF
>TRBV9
CASSVVGADGTDTQYF
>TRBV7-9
CASSFASGVGEKLFF
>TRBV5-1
CASSPGQVTDTQYF
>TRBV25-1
CASSVQGRTDTQYF
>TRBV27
CASRRGGSSNQPQHF
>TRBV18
CASSPGEDQPQHF
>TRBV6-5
CASSYSIGGGATEAFF
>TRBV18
CASSPSSSGGATYEQYF
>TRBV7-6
CASSRGGVYNSPLHF
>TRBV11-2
CASSSEGAQAFF
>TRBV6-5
CASSPGSYNQPQHF
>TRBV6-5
CASSSLRTSGMDEQYF
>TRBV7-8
CASSFLEGVDYGYTF
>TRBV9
CASSQGGTANNSPLHF
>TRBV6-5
CASSLAGYGDYEQYF
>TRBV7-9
CASSLEGTGNSFYGYTF
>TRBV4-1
CASSQPGQGRYEQYF
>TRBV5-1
CASSLGYSGGPSGNEQYF
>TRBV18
CASSLAQDDYGYTF
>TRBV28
CASRPDRGRVETQYF
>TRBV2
CASSEGQTYSGNTIYF
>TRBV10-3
CAISESGGGDVNTEAFF
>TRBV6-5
CASSFVRGDHEAFF
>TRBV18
CASSPGQGIFTEAFF
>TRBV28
CASSVLFLVSEQYF
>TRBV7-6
CASSSEVPQYF
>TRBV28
CASSRPTSYNEQFF
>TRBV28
CASSFPSGAAYEQYF
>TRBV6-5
CASSYGTGGGEQYF
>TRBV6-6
CASSDARELRGYTF
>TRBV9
CASSVGLAASTDTQYF
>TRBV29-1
CSVAAGVKDTQYF
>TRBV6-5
CASSPREGGYEQYF
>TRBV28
CASSLPGHPNYGYTF
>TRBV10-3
CAISEGQVNTEAFF
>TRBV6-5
CASSYAKKGADTQYF
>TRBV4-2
CASSQETSGRADTQYF
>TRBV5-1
CASSLGQGGNQPQHF
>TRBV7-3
CASSSGTGASPLHF
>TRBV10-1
CASREQGNTEAFF
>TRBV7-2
CASSLAGRRGGETQYF